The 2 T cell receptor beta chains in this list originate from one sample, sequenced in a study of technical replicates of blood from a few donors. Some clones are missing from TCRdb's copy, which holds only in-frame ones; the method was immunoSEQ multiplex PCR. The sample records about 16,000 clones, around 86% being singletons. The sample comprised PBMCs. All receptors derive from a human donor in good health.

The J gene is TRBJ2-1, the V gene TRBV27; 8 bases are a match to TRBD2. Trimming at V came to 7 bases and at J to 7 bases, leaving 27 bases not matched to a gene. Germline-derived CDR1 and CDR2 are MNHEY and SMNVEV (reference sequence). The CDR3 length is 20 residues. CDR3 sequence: CASISGQGWPGGVKRNEQFF. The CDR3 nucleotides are TGTGCCAGCATCAGTGGGCAGGGGTGGCCGGGAGGGGTTAAAAGGAATGAGCAGTTCTTC.

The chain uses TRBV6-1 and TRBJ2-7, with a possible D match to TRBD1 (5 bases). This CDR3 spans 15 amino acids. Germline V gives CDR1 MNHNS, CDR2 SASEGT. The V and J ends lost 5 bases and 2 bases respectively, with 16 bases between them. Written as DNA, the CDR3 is TGTGCCAGCAGTCCCGATAGGGGTTTTCCCTACGAGCAGTACTTC. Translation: CASSPDRGFPYEQYF.